Described below is a single TCR beta chain sequence and its context. Trimming pared 5 bases from V and 3 bases from J, leaving 13 bases between. Germline CDR1 reads SEHNR; CDR2 reads FQNEAQ (reference sequence). The CDR3 is 14 amino acids. The sample belongs to a study of blood T cell repertoires in COVID-19. Background on the study: Sample material is recorded as cDNA or gDNA derived from T cells, B-cell-depleted T cells, or PBMCs.

How the authors handled the data: Scientists estimated how many nucleated cells there were by amplifying reference gene primers. TCRdb keeps only in-frame clones here, not all; method: immunoSEQ multiplex PCR. V, J and clone size are those of that table, while D and trimming were read from the DNA. This table holds 390,000 or so clones, roughly nine tenths found once. The rearrangement links TRBV7-9 to TRBJ1-2; TRBD1 might be the D (5 bases). The TCR was taken from a man younger than 35 who had recovered from COVID-19. Source material: PBMCs or T cells enriched from blood (not recorded which). The CDR3 protein is CASSGSGYDYGYTF. CDR3 coding DNA: TGTGCCAGCAGCGGATCAGGGTACGACTATGGCTACACCTTC.